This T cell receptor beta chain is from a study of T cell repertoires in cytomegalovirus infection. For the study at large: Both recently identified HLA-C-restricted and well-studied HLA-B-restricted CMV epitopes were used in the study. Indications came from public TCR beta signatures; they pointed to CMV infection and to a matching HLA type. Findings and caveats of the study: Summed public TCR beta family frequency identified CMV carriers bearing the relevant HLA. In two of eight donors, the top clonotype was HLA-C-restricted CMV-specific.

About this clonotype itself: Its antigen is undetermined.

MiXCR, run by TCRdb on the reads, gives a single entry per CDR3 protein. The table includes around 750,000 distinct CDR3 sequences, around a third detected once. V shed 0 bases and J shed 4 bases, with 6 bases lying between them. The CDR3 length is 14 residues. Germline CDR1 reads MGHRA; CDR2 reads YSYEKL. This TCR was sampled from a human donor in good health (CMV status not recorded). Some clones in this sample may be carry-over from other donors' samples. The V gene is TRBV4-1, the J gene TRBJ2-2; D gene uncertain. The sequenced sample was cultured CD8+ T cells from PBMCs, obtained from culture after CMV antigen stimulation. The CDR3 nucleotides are TGCGCCAGCAGCCAAGAGGTTTTCACCGGGGAGCTGTTTTTT. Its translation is CASSQEVFTGELFF.